This T cell receptor (beta chain) was sequenced during a study of early stage breast cancer tumors. The CDR3 extends over 17 amino acids. With V trimmed by 3 bases and J by 9 bases, 16 bases remained unmatched. The germline V gene has CDR1 SGHNT and CDR2 YYREEE (reference sequence). The method was immunoSEQ multiplex PCR; TCRdb's version includes in-frame clones alone and lacks a portion of them. The sample contains some 30,000 clones, approximately 85% of which appear only once. V and J are TRBV5-4 and TRBJ2-1; the match to TRBD2 covers 9 bases. The TCR comes from a person between 50 and 60 years old with breast cancer. Sequenced input: blood. The CDR3 region is CASSSRASAGGWGEQFF. In DNA form, the CDR3 reads TGTGCCAGCAGCTCCAGAGCCTCAGCGGGGGGATGGGGTGAGCAGTTCTTC. The complete variable domain, with remaining parts taken from reference TRBV5-4 and TRBJ2-1, reads ETGVTQSPTHLIKTRGQQVTLRCSSQSGHNTVSWYQQALGQGPQFIFQYYREEENGRGNFPPRFSGLQFPNYSSELNVNALELDDSALYLCASSSRASAGGWGEQFFGPGTRLTVL.